This T cell receptor beta chain was recovered during a study of T cell responses to AZD1222 COVID-19 vaccine. In the case of this clone: Antigen: not known.

Measured with immunoSEQ multiplex PCR; TCRdb has only the in-frame clones, and not every one. The sample holds around 150,000 clones, approximately 89% seen once. Findings and caveats of the study: Clonal diversity was possibly underestimated, and white British individuals and females predominated among donors.

J lost 6 bases, V lost 2 bases, and 8 bases had no gene match. The CDR3 runs 15 residues. Germline CDR1 is MDHEN and CDR2 is SYDVKM. Sequences were derived from peripheral blood, sampled 28 days after the second AZD1222 dose. The receptor was derived from an adult who received the AZD1222 COVID-19 vaccine. The chain employs TRBV28 and TRBJ2-5; 8 nucleotides match TRBD1. CDR3 amino acids: CASSLGGQGAKTQYF. The DNA of the CDR3 is TGTGCCAGCAGTTTAGGTGGGCAGGGGGCTAAGACCCAGTACTTC.